This T cell receptor beta chain was sequenced in a study of glioma-infiltrating T cells. Notes on the study in general: Tissue-blood divergence was below expectation in non-neoplastic patients, above in gliomas. Tissue and blood shared very few CDR3 sequences.

Comment on this clonotype: Its matching antigen is unknown. A junction end diverges from the germline sequence, so it may reflect a read error.

TCR alpha and beta CDR3 regions were amplified from RNA using iRepertoire nested multiplex PCR. For one-step reverse transcription and amplification, about 90-400 ng of tissue mRNA or PBMC total RNA was used. TCRdb independently ran MiXCR on the multiplex PCR reads; one entry per CDR3 protein. The table includes about 180,000 distinct CDR3 sequences, roughly two fifths detected once. The length of the CDR3 is 15 residues. Per the germline V gene, CDR1 is MNHEY and CDR2 is SMNVEV (reference sequence). Source material: glioma tissue, nonneoplastic brain tissue, or PBMCs (not recorded which). The clonotype was recovered from a human donor with low-grade glioma or glioblastoma, undergoing nonglioma brain surgery, or in good health (not recorded which). The gene calls are TRBV27 and TRBJ2-1, with TRBD1 as a possible D gene (5 bases). The CDR3 spells CAISGWGTTYNEQFF. The CDR3 DNA reads as TGTGCCATCAGTGGCTGGGGCACAACCTACAATGAGCAGTTCTTC.